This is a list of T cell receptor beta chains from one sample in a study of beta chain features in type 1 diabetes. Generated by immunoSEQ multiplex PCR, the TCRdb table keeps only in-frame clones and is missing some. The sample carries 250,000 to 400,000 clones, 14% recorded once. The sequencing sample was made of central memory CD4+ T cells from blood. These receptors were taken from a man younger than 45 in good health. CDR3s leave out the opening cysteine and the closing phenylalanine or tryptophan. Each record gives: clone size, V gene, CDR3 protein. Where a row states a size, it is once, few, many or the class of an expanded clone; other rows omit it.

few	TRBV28	ASSVRSLAKNIQY
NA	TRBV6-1	ASSYGETQY
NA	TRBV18	ASSPWTRRRGEKLF
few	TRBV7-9	ASSFGPGGANVLT
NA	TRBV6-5	ASSPGRSRYGYT
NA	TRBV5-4	ASSKGRTSGTDTQY
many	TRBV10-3	AISEKIDYGYT
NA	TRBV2	ASSDFSSYNEQF
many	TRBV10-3	AIGLPGELF
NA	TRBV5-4	ASSRAGRGDYGYT
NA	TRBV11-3	ASSLTHSYNEQF
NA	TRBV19	ASSIPKIAGVYYNEQF
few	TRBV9	ASSVSEDSWEKY
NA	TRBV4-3	ASSPLAGSTDTQY
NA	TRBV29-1	SGSTGTGYGYT
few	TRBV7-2	ASSPRPGAGNYGYT
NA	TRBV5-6	ASSVGGYSNQPQH
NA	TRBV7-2	ASSLLVTDTQY
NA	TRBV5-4	ASSLISGERGQY
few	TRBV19	ASSTQGLRVGGELF
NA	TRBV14	ASSPRTGSKETQY
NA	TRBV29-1	SDITSGGADTQY
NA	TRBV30	AWTGTGRSAEAF
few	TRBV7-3	ASSLSTASYNEQF
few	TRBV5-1	ASSLEGGRTEAF
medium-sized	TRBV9	ASSPLGDTQY
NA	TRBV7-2	ASSFPGREAF
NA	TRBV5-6	ASSRAGRDIQY
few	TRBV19	ASSIRSRSSGSPGYEQF
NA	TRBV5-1	ASREWGLAGVEDTQY
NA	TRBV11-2	ASSSDFGLHQPQH
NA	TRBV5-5	ASSFGQGRNTEAF
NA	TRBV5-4	ASSNGDLASTDTQY
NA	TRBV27	ASSPGDLIKRLF
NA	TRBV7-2	ASSSQPDQPQH
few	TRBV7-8	ASSPSGDYEQF
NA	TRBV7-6	AGSLGTGGALH
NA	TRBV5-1	ASSDPTGVETQY
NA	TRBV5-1	ASSLALVNTEAF